The rows below give T cell receptor beta chains drawn from one sample of a study of OX40 agonist ivuxolimab in advanced cancers. Data came from immunoSEQ multiplex PCR; TCRdb stores just in-frame clones and leaves some out. The sample lists about 40,000 clones; about 86% were seen once. Source: CD4+ or CD8+ T cells sorted from blood, taken in a trial of the OX40 agonist ivuxolimab. The receptors stem from an adult with an advanced solid tumor such as melanoma, head and neck, liver or kidney cancer. The CDR3 runs from the conserved cysteine through the conserved F or W. D genes are given only for firm matches. Clone size appears in some rows only: once, few, many, or a class for an expanded clone.

NA,TRBV7-9,NA,TRBJ2-2,TGTGCCAGCAGCTTACGTCAAAACACCGGGGAGCTGTTTTTT,CASSLRQNTGELFF
NA,TRBV7-2,NA,TRBJ1-1,TGTGCCAGCAGCCCCAGAGAGATTAATGGTTTCTTT,CASSPREINGFF
few,TRBV27,TRBD1,TRBJ2-7,TGTGCCAGCAGCTACCAACTCCGGGACAGTCCCTACGAGCAGTACTTC,CASSYQLRDSPYEQYF
NA,TRBV20-1,NA,TRBJ2-7,TGCAGTGCTAGTCGCACATACGAGCAGTACTTC,CSASRTYEQYF
NA,TRBV7-2,TRBD1,TRBJ1-5,TGTGCCAGCAGCCCGACAGGGAATCAGCCCCAGCATTTT,CASSPTGNQPQHF
once,TRBV7-9,NA,TRBJ1-1,TGTGCCAGCAGCTTCGCGGGGCCTGAAGCTTTCTTT,CASSFAGPEAFF
NA,TRBV5-1,TRBD1,TRBJ1-2,TGCGCCAGCAGCCCCGGAACAGGGGACTATGGCTACACCTTC,CASSPGTGDYGYTF
NA,TRBV28,NA,TRBJ2-7,TGTGCCAGCAGGGTGGGGGCCGGGACACCAACCTACGAGCAGTACTTC,CASRVGAGTPTYEQYF
once,TRBV5-4,NA,TRBJ1-4,TGTGCCAGCAGCACCCAGGGAGAAAAACTGTTTTTT,CASSTQGEKLFF
NA,TRBV5-6,TRBD1,TRBJ1-1,TGTGCCAGCAGCTTTCGACAGGGTACCCTTTACACTGAAGCTTTCTTT,CASSFRQGTLYTEAFF
few,TRBV28,NA,TRBJ2-5,TGTGCCAGCAGTTTAGGGGGGGCGGAGACCCAGTACTTC,CASSLGGAETQYF
NA,TRBV4-1,NA,TRBJ1-1,TGCGCCAGCAGCCGAGCCGAAGGTATGAACACTGAAGCTTTCTTT,CASSRAEGMNTEAFF
NA,TRBV29-1,NA,TRBJ2-7,TGCAGCGTTGGAACCCACTACGAGCAGTACTTC,CSVGTHYEQYF
once,TRBV5-1,TRBD1,TRBJ2-7,TGCGCCAGCAGCCCACCGACAGGGGACTACGAGCAGTACTTC,CASSPPTGDYEQYF
NA,TRBV5-1,NA,TRBJ1-2,TGCGCCAGCAGCTTGAGGGACTCAGATCCAAATGGCTACACCTTC,CASSLRDSDPNGYTF
NA,TRBV4-3,NA,TRBJ1-5,TGCGCCAGCAGCCAAGATCTAGAGGACCAGCCCCAGCATTTT,CASSQDLEDQPQHF
NA,TRBV7-6,NA,TRBJ2-2,TGTGCCAGCAGCCCGGATGGACCCACCGGGGAGCTGTTTTTT,CASSPDGPTGELFF
few,TRBV7-2,NA,TRBJ1-1,TGTGCCAGCAGCTTAGTCCACACTGAAGCTTTCTTT,CASSLVHTEAFF
NA,TRBV4-1,NA,TRBJ2-2,TGCGCCAGCAGCCAAGGAACACTGAACACCGGGGAGCTGTTTTTT,CASSQGTLNTGELFF
NA,TRBV4-2,NA,TRBJ2-3,TGTGCCAGCAGCCTCCAGTCAGATACGCAGTATTTT,CASSLQSDTQYF
NA,TRBV5-5,NA,TRBJ1-4,TGTGCCAGCAGCTTAAAGAAGGGACTTGCTTTTTTT,CASSLKKGLAFF
NA,TRBV10-3,TRBD1,TRBJ2-6,TGTGCCATCAGTGGGACAGGGTCTGTCTCTGGGGCCAACGTCCTGACTTTC,CAISGTGSVSGANVLTF
NA,TRBV15,NA,TRBJ1-2,TGTGCCACCAGCTTGGCAGGCGATGGCTACACCTTC,CATSLAGDGYTF
NA,TRBV11-2,NA,TRBJ2-7,TGTGCCAGCAGCTTAGCCGGGACACCCTACGAGCAGTACTTC,CASSLAGTPYEQYF
once,TRBV7-3,NA,TRBJ2-4,TGTGCCAGCAGCTCATCCTTAGGGGCCAACATTCAGTACTTC,CASSSSLGANIQYF
NA,TRBV7-2,NA,TRBJ1-1,TGTGCCAGCAACAGGGATAGGGTAACTGAAGCTTTCTTT,CASNRDRVTEAFF
NA,TRBV4-1,NA,TRBJ2-3,TGCGCCAGCAGCCAAGTTTCGAGCTCCGGGGATACGCAGTATTTT,CASSQVSSSGDTQYF
NA,TRBV5-4,NA,TRBJ2-7,TGTGCCAGCAGCTGGGGGGAGTTCGGGAACGAGCAGTACTTC,CASSWGEFGNEQYF
once,TRBV4-3,TRBD2,TRBJ2-1,TGCGCCAGCAGCCAAGATGGGGCTAGCGGGGGTCTAGAGCAGTTCTTC,CASSQDGASGGLEQFF
few,TRBV9,NA,TRBJ1-1,TGTGCCAGCAGCGTAGCTCTGGACACTGAAGCTTTCTTT,CASSVALDTEAFF
NA,TRBV4-2,NA,TRBJ2-3,TGTGCCAGCAGCCAAGGACGTGCAGATACGCAGTATTTT,CASSQGRADTQYF
NA,TRBV29-1,NA,TRBJ1-4,TGCAGCGTTGAAGTTGGGACTGGAAAACTGTTTTTT,CSVEVGTGKLFF
NA,TRBV7-9,NA,TRBJ2-2,TGTGCCAGCAGCTTAGCGGGCCGGCCCGGGGAGCTGTTTTTT,CASSLAGRPGELFF
NA,TRBV6-5,TRBD1,TRBJ1-6,TGTGCCAGCAGGACAGGGACCCCCTATAATTCACCCCTTCACTTT,CASRTGTPYNSPLHF
NA,TRBV27,TRBD1,TRBJ2-7,TGTGCCAGCAGTCCCACCGGGACAGGGGCCTACGAGCAGTACTTC,CASSPTGTGAYEQYF
NA,TRBV4-3,NA,TRBJ1-2,TGCGCCAGCAGCCCGAGCGGCGGGGAGGCTTATGGCTACACCTTC,CASSPSGGEAYGYTF